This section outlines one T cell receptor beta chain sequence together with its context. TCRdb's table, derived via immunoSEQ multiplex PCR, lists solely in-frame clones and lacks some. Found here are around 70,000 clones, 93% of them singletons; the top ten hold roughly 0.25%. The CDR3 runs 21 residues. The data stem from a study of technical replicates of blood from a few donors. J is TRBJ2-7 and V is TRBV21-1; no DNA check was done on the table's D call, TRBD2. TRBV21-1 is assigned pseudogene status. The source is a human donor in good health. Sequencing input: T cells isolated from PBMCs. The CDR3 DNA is TGTGCCAGCCGTGAGTCGGAATTTATTGGGAGCAGATCGCAGCTCTCCTACGAGCAGTACTTC. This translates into CASRESEFIGSRSQLSYEQYF.